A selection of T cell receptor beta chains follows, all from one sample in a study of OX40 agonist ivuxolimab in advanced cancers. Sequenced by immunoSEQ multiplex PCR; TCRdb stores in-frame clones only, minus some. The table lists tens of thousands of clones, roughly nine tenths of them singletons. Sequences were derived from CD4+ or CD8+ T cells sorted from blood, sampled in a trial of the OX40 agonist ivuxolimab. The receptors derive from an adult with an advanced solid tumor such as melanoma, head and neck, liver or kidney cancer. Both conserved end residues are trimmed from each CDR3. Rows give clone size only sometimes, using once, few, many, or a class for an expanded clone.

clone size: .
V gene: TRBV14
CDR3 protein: ASSRRFGSQEKLF

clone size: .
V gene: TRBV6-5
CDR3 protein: ASTLAAGPPRGYT

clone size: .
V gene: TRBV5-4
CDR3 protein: ASSPRGTTSLDEQF

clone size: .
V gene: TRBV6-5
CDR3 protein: ASSYSIVGAHPTQY

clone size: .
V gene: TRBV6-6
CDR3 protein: ASSRPGIQETQY

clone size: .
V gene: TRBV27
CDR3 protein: ASSFRLAAYEQY

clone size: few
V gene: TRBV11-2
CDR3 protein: ASSLVLYNEQF

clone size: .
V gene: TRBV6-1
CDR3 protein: ASSVLAGAVNEQF

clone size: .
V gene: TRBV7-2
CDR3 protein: ASSRLAGGETQY

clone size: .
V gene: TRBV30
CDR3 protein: AWSVQGTLGSNQPQH

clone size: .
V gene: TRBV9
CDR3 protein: ASSVAGLLPGELF